This T cell receptor (beta chain) is from a study of T cells in Graves' hyperthyroidism and ophthalmopathy. TCR beta CDR3 sequences were amplified from RNA transcripts. When the TCR CDR3 underwent first-round RT-PCR, the HTBI primer set was used. MiXCR, applied by TCRdb to the multiplex PCR reads, yields one record per CDR3 protein. The sample records around 290,000 distinct CDR3 sequences, over 15% being singletons. This clonotype came up many times. The CDR3 sequence is 14 residues long. Germline CDR1 SNHLY, CDR2 FYNNEI. The V and J ends lost 4 bases and 2 bases respectively, with 12 bases between them.

V gene TRBV2 combines with J gene TRBJ2-7; weak D call: TRBD2 (6 bases). The sequencing sample was made of blood. The receptor was isolated from a woman aged 60-75 years with Graves' ophthalmopathy. The CDR3 spells CASSGGDRTYEQYF. The CDR3 nucleotides are TGTGCCAGCAGTGGGGGGGACCGAACCTACGAGCAGTACTTC.